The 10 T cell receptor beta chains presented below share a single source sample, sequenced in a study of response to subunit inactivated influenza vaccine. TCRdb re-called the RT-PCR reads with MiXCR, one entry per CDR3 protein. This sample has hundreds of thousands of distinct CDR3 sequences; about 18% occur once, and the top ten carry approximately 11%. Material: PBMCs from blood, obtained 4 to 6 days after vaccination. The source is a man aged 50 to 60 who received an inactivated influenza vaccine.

The CDR3 reads CASSQETLATLRYGTQYF. In DNA form, the CDR3 reads TGCGCCAGCAGCCAAGAAACCCTAGCGACCCTCCGGTACGGGACCCAGTACTTC. The chain joins TRBV4-3 to TRBJ2-5, with a weak D call TRBD2 (6 bases). The length of the CDR3 is 18 residues. V was trimmed by 0 bases and J by 7 bases, leaving 24 bases between them. Germline lookup yields CDR1 LGHNA and CDR2 YSLEER.

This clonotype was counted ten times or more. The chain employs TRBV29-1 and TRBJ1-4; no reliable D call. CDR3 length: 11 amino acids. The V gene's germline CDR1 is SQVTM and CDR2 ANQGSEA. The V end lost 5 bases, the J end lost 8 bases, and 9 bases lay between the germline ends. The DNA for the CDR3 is TGCAGCGTTCTGGTGGGGGAAAAACTGTTTTTT. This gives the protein CSVLVGEKLFF.

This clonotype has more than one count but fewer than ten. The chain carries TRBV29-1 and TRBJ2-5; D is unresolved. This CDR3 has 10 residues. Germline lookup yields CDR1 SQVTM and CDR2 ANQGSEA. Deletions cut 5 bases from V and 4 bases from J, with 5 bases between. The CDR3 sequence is CSVHLETQYF. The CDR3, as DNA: TGCAGCGTTCACCTAGAGACCCAGTACTTC.

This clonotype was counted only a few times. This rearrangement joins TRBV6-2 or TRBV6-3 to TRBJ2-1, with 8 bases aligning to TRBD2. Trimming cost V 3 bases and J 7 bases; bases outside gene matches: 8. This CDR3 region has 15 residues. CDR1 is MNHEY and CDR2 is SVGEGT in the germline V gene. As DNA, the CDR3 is TGTGCCAGCAGTTATATGGCGGGAGGCGTTAATGAGCAGTTCTTC. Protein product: CASSYMAGGVNEQFF.

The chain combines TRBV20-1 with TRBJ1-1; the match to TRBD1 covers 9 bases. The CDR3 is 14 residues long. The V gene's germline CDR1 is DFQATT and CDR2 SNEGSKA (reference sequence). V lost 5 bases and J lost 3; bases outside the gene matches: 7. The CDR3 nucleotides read TGCAGTGCTGGACAGGGGAGGATGGACACTGAAGCTTTCTTT. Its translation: CSAGQGRMDTEAFF.

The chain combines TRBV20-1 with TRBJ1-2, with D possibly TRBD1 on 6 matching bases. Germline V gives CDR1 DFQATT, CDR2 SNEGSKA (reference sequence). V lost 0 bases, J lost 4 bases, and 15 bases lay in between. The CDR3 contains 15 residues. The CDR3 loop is CSARDRQGSFYGYTF. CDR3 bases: TGCAGTGCTAGAGATCGGCAGGGGAGTTTCTATGGCTACACCTTC.

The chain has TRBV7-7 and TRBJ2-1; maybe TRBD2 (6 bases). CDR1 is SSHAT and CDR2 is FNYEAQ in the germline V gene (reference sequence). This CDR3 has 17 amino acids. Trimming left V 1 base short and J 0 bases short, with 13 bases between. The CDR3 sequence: CASSLEERASSYNEQFF. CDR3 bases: TGTGCCAGCAGCTTAGAGGAGCGGGCAAGCTCCTACAATGAGCAGTTCTTC.

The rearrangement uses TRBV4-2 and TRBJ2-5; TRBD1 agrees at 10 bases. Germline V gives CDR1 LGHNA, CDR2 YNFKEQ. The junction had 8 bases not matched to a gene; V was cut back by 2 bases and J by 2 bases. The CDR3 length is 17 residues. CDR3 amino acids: CASSQSWTGGGQETQYF. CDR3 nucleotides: TGTGCCAGCAGCCAATCCTGGACAGGGGGAGGGCAAGAGACCCAGTACTTC.

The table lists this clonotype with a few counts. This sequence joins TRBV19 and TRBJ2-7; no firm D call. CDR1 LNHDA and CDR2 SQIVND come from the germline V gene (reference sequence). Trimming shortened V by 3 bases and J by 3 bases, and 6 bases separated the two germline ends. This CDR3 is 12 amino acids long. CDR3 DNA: TGTGCCAGTAGTATTAAAGGCTACGAGCAGTACTTC. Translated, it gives CASSIKGYEQYF.

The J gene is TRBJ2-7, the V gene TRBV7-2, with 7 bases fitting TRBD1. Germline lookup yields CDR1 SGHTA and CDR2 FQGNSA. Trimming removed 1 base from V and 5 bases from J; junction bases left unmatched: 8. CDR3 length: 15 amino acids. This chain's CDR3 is CASSLVTGVGNEQYF. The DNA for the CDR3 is TGTGCCAGCAGCTTAGTCACAGGGGTGGGTAACGAGCAGTACTTC. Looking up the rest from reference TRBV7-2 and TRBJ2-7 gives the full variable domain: GAGVSQSPSNKVTEKGKDVELRCDPISGHTALYWYRQSLGQGLEFLIYFQGNSAPDKSGLPSDRFSAERTGGSVSTLTIQRTQQEDSAVYLCASSLVTGVGNEQYFGPGTRLTVT.